The 20 T cell receptor beta chains presented below share a single source sample, sequenced in a study of T cells in Graves' hyperthyroidism and ophthalmopathy. RNA transcripts gave rise to amplified TCR beta CDR3 regions. Initially, a first-round RT-PCR of the TCR CDR3 employed the HTBI primer set. TCRdb fed the multiplex PCR reads into MiXCR, producing one record per CDR3 protein. This table has 310,000 or so distinct CDR3 sequences, over 15% appearing once. Sequencing was performed on blood. Receptors originate from a woman aged 60-75 years with Graves' ophthalmopathy.

This clonotype was detected a few times. Written as DNA, the CDR3 is TGTGCCAGTAGTATAGTGTGGGGACAGGGCAGCAATCAGCCCCAGCATTTT. As protein: CASSIVWGQGSNQPQHF. The genes are TRBV19 and TRBJ1-5; 9 bases are a match to TRBD1. V shed 1 base, J shed 1 base, and the junction held 5 bases outside the gene matches. Germline lookup yields CDR1 LNHDA and CDR2 SQIVND (reference sequence). The CDR3 totals 17 residues.

The chain combines TRBV4-1 with TRBJ1-2; D gene ambiguous. Germline values: CDR1 MGHRA, CDR2 YSYEKL. This CDR3 is 14 amino acids long. Trimming took 4 bases from V and 5 from J, leaving 14 bases between them. For the CDR3, the DNA is TGCGCCAGCAGCCCGAAGGACGGAATATATGGCTACACCTTC. Its translation is CASSPKDGIYGYTF.

This clonotype was observed at least ten times. The genes are TRBV11-2 and TRBJ2-2; 14 nucleotides align to TRBD2. Germline V CDR1 and CDR2: SGHAT, FQNNGV. The CDR3 runs to 19 residues. V lost 3 bases to trimming and J lost 3 bases; unmatched junction nucleotides: 9. CDR3 region: CASSFRPGLAGEDTGELFF. As DNA, the CDR3 is TGTGCCAGCAGCTTCCGACCGGGACTAGCGGGAGAGGACACCGGGGAGCTGTTTTTT.

Note on this clonotype: A read error is possible here, since a much larger clone lies one base away. The genes are TRBV15 and TRBJ1-1; 7 bases line up with TRBD1. Germline loops: CDR1 LNHNV, CDR2 YYDKDF (reference sequence). The J segment lost 1 base and the V segment lost 5 bases, leaving 1 base of the junction unmatched. The CDR3 spans 13 residues. The CDR3 bases are TGTGCCACCAGCGGGACAGCGAACACTGAAGCTTTCTTT. Residues: CATSGTANTEAFF.

This clonotype showed up just a few times. J is TRBJ1-2 and V is TRBV29-1; no reliable D call. The V end was cut by 5 bases, the J end by 4 bases, with 14 bases between. Germline lookup yields CDR1 SQVTM and CDR2 ANQGSEA. The CDR3 is 13 residues long. The CDR3 coding sequence is TGCAGCGTTCCACAGAAGACGGCCTATGGCTACACCTTC. Its translation: CSVPQKTAYGYTF.

This clonotype was counted ten times or more. The chain combines TRBV5-1 with TRBJ2-1; 8 nucleotides agree with TRBD2. V lost 2 bases, J lost 8 bases, and 6 bases stayed unmatched. Germline V lookup: CDR1 SGHRS, CDR2 YFSETQ. This CDR3 has 14 residues. The CDR3 here is CASSLSGRFDEQFF. CDR3 DNA: TGCGCCAGCAGCTTAAGCGGGAGATTCGATGAGCAGTTCTTC.

This clonotype was seen more than once but under ten times. The chain recombines TRBV20-1 with TRBJ2-5; the D gene is possibly TRBD1 (5 bases). The CDR3 sequence is 17 residues long. The V end lost 0 bases, the J end lost 1 base, and 18 bases lay between the germline ends. Germline CDR1 and CDR2: DFQATT and SNEGSKA (reference sequence). CDR3 in DNA: TGCAGTGCTAGAGATGGGTTAGGGGCTATGGTCCAAGAGACCCAGTACTTC. The encoded protein is CSARDGLGAMVQETQYF.

This clonotype occurred many times. The rearrangement joins TRBV5-1 to TRBJ2-7; 10 bases align to TRBD2. The CDR3 totals 21 residues. The germline CDR1 and CDR2 sequences are SGHRS and YFSETQ. The ends lost 0 bases at V and 4 bases at J; junction bases unmatched: 22. The chain's CDR3 is CASSLGGRREPRLAGLYEQYF. In nucleotides, the CDR3 is TGCGCCAGCAGCTTGGGGGGACGGCGGGAGCCACGACTAGCGGGTCTTTACGAGCAGTACTTC. Filled out from reference TRBV5-1 and TRBJ2-7, the complete variable domain reads KAGVTQTPRYLIKTRGQQVTLSCSPISGHRSVSWYQQTPGQGLQFLFEYFSETQRNKGNFPGRFSGRQFSNSRSEMNVSTLELGDSALYLCASSLGGRREPRLAGLYEQYFGPGTRLTVT.

The chain combines TRBV25-1 with TRBJ1-4; D unclear. The CDR3 totals 17 residues. CDR1 and CDR2 (germline): MGHDK, SYGVNS. Trimming shortened V by 3 bases and J by 7 bases, and 21 bases separated the two germline ends. The CDR3 bases are TGTGCCAGCAGTGATCCTAGGTGGCAAGGCAGGACTGAAAAACTGTTTTTT. This codes for CASSDPRWQGRTEKLFF.

The CDR3 sequence: CASTYRGSSYEQYF. The CDR3 region has the DNA TGTGCCAGCACCTACAGGGGAAGCTCCTACGAGCAGTACTTC. V is TRBV6-2 or TRBV6-3 and J is TRBJ2-7; 7 nucleotides line up with TRBD1. V dropped 7 bases and J dropped 0; count of bases not matched to a gene: 6. The CDR3 sequence is 14 residues long. CDR1 is MNHEY, CDR2 SVGEGT, per germline.

This clonotype was observed at least ten times. The chain carries TRBV20-1 and TRBJ1-5; possibly TRBD1 for D (6 bases). This CDR3 region has 14 residues. Trimming shortened V by 5 bases and J by 3 bases, and 14 bases separated the two germline ends. Germline V gene lookup returns CDR1 DFQATT and CDR2 SNEGSKA (reference sequence). CDR3 DNA: TGCAGTGCTTCCGACAGGAGCCCCAATCAGCCCCAGCATTTT. Encoded protein: CSASDRSPNQPQHF.

The chain is built from TRBV20-1 and TRBJ1-1; possible D gene TRBD1, 5 bases. The V end was cut by 1 base, the J end by 3 bases, with 9 bases between. The CDR3 has 13 residues. Germline V gives CDR1 DFQATT, CDR2 SNEGSKA (reference sequence). CDR3 loop: CSARGGADTEAFF. The CDR3 nucleotides read TGCAGTGCTAGAGGGGGCGCGGACACTGAAGCTTTCTTT.

This clonotype was seen a few times. The rearrangement links TRBV9 to TRBJ2-5; the D gene is possibly TRBD1 (6 bases). Trimming removed 2 bases at V and 0 bases at J, with 14 bases between. This CDR3 is 16 amino acids long. Germline V gene data show CDR1 as SGDLS and CDR2 as YYNGEE. CDR3 bases: TGTGCCAGCAGCGTGAGTCCCGGGACACACCAAGAGACCCAGTACTTC. The encoded protein is CASSVSPGTHQETQYF.

This clonotype has more than one count but fewer than ten. The J gene is TRBJ2-3, the V gene TRBV9; the D gene is possibly TRBD1 (6 bases). The CDR3 spans 16 residues. The germline V and J ends were trimmed by 0 bases and 4 bases, with 15 bases remaining between them. Germline lookup yields CDR1 SGDLS and CDR2 YYNGEE. The CDR3 reads CASSVADSKRADTQYF. CDR3 coding DNA: TGTGCCAGCAGCGTAGCGGACAGTAAAAGGGCAGATACGCAGTATTTT.

This clonotype was counted a few times. The chain carries TRBV6-2 or TRBV6-3 and TRBJ2-4; D possibly uses TRBD1 or TRBD2 (5 bases each). The V and J ends lost 6 bases and 5 bases respectively, with 17 bases between them. The CDR3 loop spans 15 amino acids. The germline gives CDR1 MNHEY, CDR2 SVGEGT. CDR3 protein: CASRVAPGRENIQYF. The CDR3 nucleotides read TGTGCCAGCAGGGTAGCCCCGGGACGGGAAAACATTCAGTACTTC.

This clonotype was recorded at least ten times. V is TRBV20-1 and J is TRBJ2-1; 7 nucleotides agree with TRBD1. Germline V lookup: CDR1 DFQATT, CDR2 SNEGSKA (reference sequence). The CDR3 covers 13 residues. The CDR3 DNA reads TGCAGGATCGGACAGGTGACCTACAATGAGCAGTTCTTC. It encodes CRIGQVTYNEQFF.

V usage is TRBV27 and J usage is TRBJ2-3; no reliable D call. Germline CDR1 is MNHEY and CDR2 is SMNVEV (reference sequence). Trimming took off 0 bases at V and 4 bases at J, with 8 bases between the two ends. The CDR3 contains 14 residues. The CDR3 reads CASSLSLTPDTQYF. In DNA, the CDR3 is TGTGCCAGCAGTTTATCACTAACTCCAGATACGCAGTATTTT.

This clonotype was counted only a few times. This rearrangement joins TRBV25-1 to TRBJ2-6; D is unresolved. Looked up from germline, CDR1 is MGHDK and CDR2 is SYGVNS. The CDR3 is 17 amino acids. Between the trimmed V and J ends, which lost 5 bases and 0 bases, there was a span of 14 bases. The CDR3 protein is CASSSHYRSSGANVLTF. The CDR3 DNA reads TGTGCCAGCAGTTCCCACTACAGAAGCTCTGGGGCCAACGTCCTGACTTTC.

This clonotype has a count of ten or more. The CDR3 region is CASSANPGEKLFF. The DNA for the CDR3 is TGTGCCAGCAGTGCTAACCCGGGCGAAAAACTGTTTTTT. The chain carries TRBV2 and TRBJ1-4; no clear D gene. Per the germline V gene, CDR1 is SNHLY and CDR2 is FYNNEI. This CDR3 is built from 13 residues. V dropped 4 bases and J dropped 8 bases, with 11 bases sitting between them.

In this sample, this clonotype turned up many times. The CDR3 spells CSAGGLHSNQPQHF. For the CDR3, the DNA is TGCAGTGCGGGGGGTTTACATAGCAATCAGCCCCAGCATTTT. V is TRBV20-1 and J is TRBJ1-5; TRBD1 might be the D (5 bases). Germline V lookup: CDR1 DFQATT, CDR2 SNEGSKA (reference sequence). The CDR3 length is 14 residues. Trimming pared 6 bases from V and 0 bases from J, leaving 12 bases between.